This is a list of T cell receptor beta chains from one sample in a study of blood T cell repertoires in COVID-19. Libraries were prepared by immunoSEQ multiplex PCR; TCRdb keeps only in-frame clonotypes and omits some of them. The sample yields roughly 380,000 clones, more than 75% seen once. Sequencing was done on a sample of PBMCs or T cells enriched from blood (not recorded which). Every receptor here comes from a woman in her 30s who had recovered from COVID-19. CDR3s include the opening cysteine and the closing phenylalanine or tryptophan. Fields, in order: clone size, J gene, D gene, V gene, CDR3 DNA, CDR3 protein. A D gene is named only where the DNA matches it firmly. Expanded clones get a size class; other rows say once, few or many, or leave the size out.

. TRBJ2-1 TRBD1 TRBV4-1 TGCGCCAGCAGCCAAGATCCCCCATGGACAGGGATATCCTACAATGAGCAGTTCTTC CASSQDPPWTGISYNEQFF
. TRBJ1-1 . TRBV19 TGTGCCAGTACCGGGGATTTCACTGAAGCTTTCTTT CASTGDFTEAFF
. TRBJ2-7 . TRBV14 TGTGCCAGCAGCCCTAACACACCACCAGGGTCCTACGAGCAGTACTTC CASSPNTPPGSYEQYF
. TRBJ1-1 . TRBV11-2 TGTGCCAGCAGCTTAGGATTCGGTTGGACAAGGATGAACACTGAAGCTTTCTTT CASSLGFGWTRMNTEAFF
. TRBJ2-1 TRBD1 TRBV6-4 TGTGCCAGCAGTGGCGGACAGGGGGGGAATGAGCAGTTCTTC CASSGGQGGNEQFF
. TRBJ1-4 TRBD1 TRBV6-5 TGTGCCAGCAGAGAGACAGGGGGGTCTGTTGAAAAACTGTTTTTT CASRETGGSVEKLFF
. TRBJ1-6 . TRBV2 TGTGCCAGCGGGGGACGGGGGTCCTCCTATAATTCACCCCTCCACTTT CASGGRGSSYNSPLHF
. TRBJ1-4 . TRBV6-5 TGTGCCAGCAGTTACTCGTCAGGGGAGTATGAAAAACTGTTTTTT CASSYSSGEYEKLFF
. TRBJ1-2 . TRBV4-1 TGCGCCAGCAGCCAAGGTCGGGGGACGGGTGGCTACACCTTC CASSQGRGTGGYTF
. TRBJ2-1 . TRBV7-2 TGTGCCAGCAGCTCGGGGTCCTACAATGAGCAGTTCTTC CASSSGSYNEQFF
many TRBJ2-7 . TRBV30 TGTGCCTGGAGTTCCGGGACTGGCGAGCAGTACTTC CAWSSGTGEQYF
. TRBJ1-6 . TRBV14 TGTGCCAGCAGCCAAGGACCAGGGTATATGAATTCACCCCTCCACTTT CASSQGPGYMNSPLHF
. TRBJ1-4 . TRBV11-2 TGTGCCAGCAGCCGGGGGGGGAAAGAAAAACTGTTTTTT CASSRGGKEKLFF
. TRBJ1-3 . TRBV4-1 TGCGCCAGCAGCCAAGATCTGGCAGGGTACTCTGGAAACACCATATATTTT CASSQDLAGYSGNTIYF
. TRBJ2-1 . TRBV27 TGTGCCAGCAGCCATCTTAGGAGCGATGAGCAGTTCTTC CASSHLRSDEQFF
. TRBJ2-5 TRBD2 TRBV24-1 TGTGCCACCAGTCGGGGACTAGCGGGAGGGCGGGAGACCCAGTACTTC CATSRGLAGGRETQYF
. TRBJ2-2 . TRBV7-9 TGTGCCAGCAGCCCCCCACAGGGCAACACCGGGGAGCTGTTTTTT CASSPPQGNTGELFF
. TRBJ2-1 . TRBV11-2 TGTGCCAGCAGCCAGGTAGACAGCTCCTACAATGAGCAGTTCTTC CASSQVDSSYNEQFF
once TRBJ2-7 TRBD1 TRBV5-1 TGCGCCAGCAGCACCGGGACAGGGATATGGGAGCAGTACTTC CASSTGTGIWEQYF
. TRBJ2-1 . TRBV12-5 TGTGCTAGTGTCCCGGGTCTTGCGGTTAATGAGCAGTTCTTC CASVPGLAVNEQFF
. TRBJ1-6 TRBD1 TRBV3-1/TRBV3-2 TGTGCCAGCAGCCAAGGGGACAGGGGTTCCTACTATAATTCACCCCTCCACTTT CASSQGDRGSYYNSPLHF
. TRBJ2-3 TRBD2 TRBV11-2 TGTGCCAGCAGCTTAACTCAGCGGGGGGGCACAGATACGCAGTATTTT CASSLTQRGGTDTQYF
. TRBJ2-3 TRBD1 TRBV7-8 TGTGCCAGCAGCCCCGGGACAGGTGCTAGCACAGATACGCAGTATTTT CASSPGTGASTDTQYF
. TRBJ2-3 TRBD2 TRBV4-1 TGCGCCAGCAGCCCATTCACGGGGGGGCTTGATACGCAGTATTTT CASSPFTGGLDTQYF
. TRBJ2-7 TRBD1 TRBV5-6 TGTGCCAGCAGCCGTTCGGGACAGGGGGCCTACGAGCAGTACTTC CASSRSGQGAYEQYF
once TRBJ2-7 . TRBV13 TGTGCCAGCAGCTTCGCCTCGGGAGAGCAGTACTTC CASSFASGEQYF
. TRBJ2-6 . TRBV7-9 TGTGCCAGCAGCCAACAAGCAGGGGCAGGGGCCAACGTCCTGACTTTC CASSQQAGAGANVLTF
once TRBJ2-3 . TRBV19 TGTGCCAGTAGCTCAGGGCCAAGCCAGGATACGCAGTATTTT CASSSGPSQDTQYF
. TRBJ2-7 . TRBV30 TGTGCCACCCGGACAGATAACTACGAGCAGTACTTC CATRTDNYEQYF
once TRBJ1-3 . TRBV5-1 TGCGCCAGCAGCTTGGTTCAGGGCTCTGGAAACACCATATATTTT CASSLVQGSGNTIYF
. TRBJ2-7 . TRBV2 TGTGCCAGCAGTGAAATTAGTCGGGGCTCCTACGAGCAGTACTTC CASSEISRGSYEQYF
. TRBJ1-4 . TRBV7-8 TGTGCCAGCAGCTTAGGGGGGGGAACTAATGAAAAACTGTTTTTT CASSLGGGTNEKLFF
. TRBJ2-7 . TRBV12-3/TRBV12-4 TGTGCCAGCAGTGCAGGGGTTCCCGACGAGCAGTACTTC CASSAGVPDEQYF
. TRBJ1-2 . TRBV18 TGTGCCAGCTCACCACCGTCGGACTCATACCCCCTTTTC CASSPPSDSYPLF
. TRBJ2-1 TRBD2 TRBV7-9 TGTGCCAGCAGCCCTCCGGGAGCGGGGAGCTCCTACAATGAGCAGTTCTTC CASSPPGAGSSYNEQFF
. TRBJ1-2 . TRBV24-1 TGTGCCACCAGTGATTCGACAGGCCCCTATGGCTACACCTTC CATSDSTGPYGYTF
. TRBJ2-3 . TRBV18 TGTGCCAGCTCACCACAGGGTGAGAGGGCCTCGGATTTT CASSPQGERASDF
. TRBJ1-1 . TRBV30 TGTCCACGACAGGATCTGTATTCGGGTACTGAAGCTTTCTTT CPRQDLYSGTEAFF
. TRBJ2-5 . TRBV9 TGTGCCAGCAGCGTAGACAAGCGAGTGGTAGAGACCCAGTACTTC CASSVDKRVVETQYF
few TRBJ2-7 . TRBV6-5 TGTGCCAGCAGGAGTGGGCCAGGCCTCTACGAGCAGTACTTC CASRSGPGLYEQYF
. TRBJ1-5 . TRBV10-3 TGTGCCATCAGTGCTCAAGACGGAGGGGGCAATCAGCCCCAGCATTTT CAISAQDGGGNQPQHF
. TRBJ1-1 . TRBV5-6 TGTGCCAGCAGCTCATACTACAGGGACACTGAAGCTTTCTTT CASSSYYRDTEAFF
. TRBJ2-1 . TRBV13 TGTGCCAGCAGCGCGAGCTCCTACAATGAGCAGTTCTTC CASSASSYNEQFF
. TRBJ1-4 . TRBV18 TGTGCCAGCTCGGTCGCCGGGGGGCTTAATGAAAAACTGTTTTTT CASSVAGGLNEKLFF
once TRBJ1-2 TRBD1 TRBV15 TGTGCCACCAGCAGAGGAGGGACAGGAAGCAACTATGGCTACACCTTC CATSRGGTGSNYGYTF
. TRBJ2-1 TRBD2 TRBV5-1 TGCGCCAGCAGCTTGGAGGCTAGCGGGGGTTACAATGAGCAGTTCTTC CASSLEASGGYNEQFF
. TRBJ1-1 TRBD1 TRBV10-3 TGTGCCATCAGCGACGACCTGGACAGGGAAGAAGCTTTCTTT CAISDDLDREEAFF
. TRBJ1-5 TRBD1 TRBV15 TGTGCCACCAGCAGTAGACAGGGGGCGGGACAGCCCCAGCATTTT CATSSRQGAGQPQHF
. TRBJ1-6 TRBD1 TRBV7-9 TGTGCCAGCAGCTTAGAGGGGACAGGGGGTCATTCACCCCTCCACTTT CASSLEGTGGHSPLHF
. TRBJ2-1 . TRBV9 TGTGCCAGCAGCTTTAGGGGGGAGGGCCTCTACAATGAGCAGTTCTTC CASSFRGEGLYNEQFF
few TRBJ2-6 . TRBV6-1 TGTGCCAGCAGTGACAGGGACTCTGGGGCCAACGTCCTGACTTTC CASSDRDSGANVLTF
once TRBJ2-1 TRBD2 TRBV27 TGTGCCAGCAGTTTAGTTAGGACGGGAGGTGGGGGTGAGCAGTTCTTC CASSLVRTGGGGEQFF
. TRBJ2-6 . TRBV19 TGTGCCAGTAGGCCCTCGGTTGACTCTGGGGCCAACGTCCTGACTTTC CASRPSVDSGANVLTF
. TRBJ2-1 TRBD2 TRBV28 TGTGCCAGCAGTTTGGGGACTAGCGGTGGGATTTATGAGCAGTTCTTC CASSLGTSGGIYEQFF